The rows below give T cell receptor beta chains drawn from one sample of a study of blood T cell repertoires in COVID-19. Profiling relied on immunoSEQ multiplex PCR, and the TCRdb table lists in-frame clones only, not all of them. The sample consists of about 250,000 clones, nearly 90% of them appearing once. The source material was PBMCs or T cells enriched from blood (not recorded which). These receptors were taken from a woman aged 25 to 39 with acute COVID-19. CDR3s include the opening cysteine and the closing phenylalanine or tryptophan. D genes are given only for firm matches. Clone size is shown for a subset of rows, as once, few, many or a class of expanded clone.

V	size	length	J	D	CDR3	DNA
TRBV19	once	13	TRBJ1-1	TRBD1	CASSFDRGTEAFF	TGTGCCAGTAGCTTTGACAGGGGCACTGAAGCTTTCTTT
TRBV7-9	few	13	TRBJ1-4	NA	CASGGSEVQKLFF	TGTGCCAGCGGCGGGAGTGAGGTTCAAAAACTGTTTTTT
TRBV24-1	NA	22	TRBJ2-7	TRBD2	CATSDLVPLSFMLAGGPGEQYF	TGTGCCACCAGTGATTTGGTCCCTCTCTCCTTCATGCTAGCGGGGGGGCCAGGCGAGCAGTACTTC
TRBV27	NA	13	TRBJ1-5	NA	CASSLRGIWPQHF	TGTGCCAGCAGCCTCAGGGGAATTTGGCCCCAGCATTTT
TRBV4-1	NA	16	TRBJ1-5	NA	CASSQGTAGFGQPQHF	TGCGCCAGCAGCCAGGGAACGGCAGGGTTTGGTCAGCCCCAGCATTTT
TRBV10-1	NA	13	TRBJ2-7	TRBD1	CASSDWTGGEQYF	TGCGCCAGCAGTGATTGGACAGGGGGCGAGCAGTACTTC
TRBV6-6	NA	16	TRBJ2-1	TRBD2	CASRSQASGGYNEQFF	TGTGCCAGCAGGTCCCAGGCTAGCGGGGGTTACAATGAGCAGTTCTTC
TRBV29-1	few	15	TRBJ1-1	TRBD1	CSVVLSDRVSTEAFF	TGCAGCGTTGTTCTCTCCGACAGGGTAAGCACTGAAGCTTTCTTT
TRBV9	once	17	TRBJ2-2	TRBD2	CASSVATLAANTGELFF	TGTGCCAGCAGCGTAGCAACCCTAGCGGCGAACACCGGGGAGCTGTTTTTT
TRBV4-1	NA	13	TRBJ1-1	TRBD1	CASSFQGVGEAFF	TGCGCCAGCAGCTTCCAGGGGGTGGGTGAAGCTTTCTTT
TRBV5-4	NA	16	TRBJ2-3	TRBD1	CASSPPLGTGFVTQYF	TGTGCCAGCAGCCCCCCCCTGGGGACAGGGTTTGTTACGCAGTATTTT
TRBV5-5	NA	14	TRBJ1-2	NA	CASSLARVLYGYTF	TGTGCCAGCAGCTTGGCCAGGGTCTTGTATGGCTACACCTTC
TRBV30	NA	15	TRBJ1-5	NA	CAWSVGRGANQPQHF	TGTGCCTGGAGTGTAGGCAGGGGCGCGAATCAGCCCCAGCATTTT
TRBV21-1	NA	14	TRBJ1-2	NA	CASSGPQGAYGYTF	TGTGCCAGCAGCGGTCCCCAGGGGGCCTATGGCTACACCTTC
TRBV15	NA	13	TRBJ1-6	NA	CATKSPENSPLHF	TGTGCCACCAAGTCCCCGGAGAATTCACCCCTCCACTTT
TRBV28	NA	16	TRBJ2-2	TRBD1	CASSFRQGASTGELFF	TGTGCCAGCAGTTTTCGACAGGGGGCGAGCACCGGGGAGCTGTTTTTT
TRBV6-5	NA	15	TRBJ1-1	TRBD1	CASSATGQGETEAFF	TGTGCCAGCAGCGCGACCGGACAGGGGGAAACTGAAGCTTTCTTT
TRBV24-1	NA	14	TRBJ1-5	NA	CATSDLHSNQPQHF	TGTGCCACCAGTGATTTGCATAGCAATCAGCCCCAGCATTTT
TRBV6-4	NA	16	TRBJ2-1	TRBD2	CASSLLSGVSYNEQFF	TGTGCCAGCAGTCTCCTAAGCGGGGTGTCCTACAATGAGCAGTTCTTC
TRBV28	NA	13	TRBJ1-1	TRBD1	CASSSPGQLEAFF	TGTGCCAGCAGTTCGCCGGGACAGCTTGAAGCTTTCTTT
TRBV5-5	once	13	TRBJ1-1	TRBD1	CASRTGPSTEAFF	TGTGCCAGCAGGACAGGGCCCTCCACTGAAGCTTTCTTT
TRBV19	NA	16	TRBJ2-1	NA	CASSIPGKGSYNEQFF	TGTGCCAGTAGTATACCGGGGAAGGGATCCTACAATGAGCAGTTCTTC
TRBV20-1	NA	14	TRBJ2-4	TRBD2	CSASGGTSGNIQYF	TGCAGTGCTAGTGGGGGGACTAGCGGTAATATTCAGTACTTC
TRBV4-3	NA	16	TRBJ1-4	NA	CASSQGETGFNEKLFF	TGCGCCAGCAGCCAAGGGGAGACCGGATTTAATGAAAAACTGTTTTTT
TRBV5-1	once	16	TRBJ1-6	NA	CASSLVRTVDNSPLHF	TGCGCCAGCAGCTTGGTTCGGACAGTTGATAATTCACCCCTCCACTTT
TRBV19	NA	13	TRBJ2-3	TRBD1	CASSRQGTDTQYF	TGTGCCAGTAGTAGACAGGGAACAGATACGCAGTATTTT
TRBV6-5	NA	14	TRBJ1-1	NA	CASSLGVRNTEAFF	TGTGCCAGCAGCCTAGGGGTTCGGAACACTGAAGCTTTCTTT
TRBV19	NA	16	TRBJ1-5	NA	CASSIVVGVGNQPQHF	TGTGCCAGTAGTATAGTAGTAGGGGTTGGCAATCAGCCCCAGCATTTT
TRBV11-2	NA	14	TRBJ1-1	TRBD1	CASSWTGQNTEAFF	TGTGCCAGCAGCTGGACAGGACAGAACACTGAAGCTTTCTTT
TRBV28	NA	13	TRBJ1-2	NA	CASSFREGHGYTF	TGTGCCAGCAGTTTTAGGGAGGGACATGGCTACACCTTC
TRBV5-4	few	15	TRBJ2-7	TRBD2	CASSGGLAEPYEQYF	TGTGCCAGCAGCGGGGGACTAGCGGAACCCTACGAGCAGTACTTC
TRBV14	NA	13	TRBJ2-3	TRBD2	CASSGTITDTQYF	TGTGCCAGCAGCGGGACTATTACAGATACGCAGTATTTT
TRBV6-1	NA	14	TRBJ2-7	NA	CASSDRALSYEQYF	TGTGCCAGCAGTGACAGGGCGCTGTCCTACGAGCAGTACTTC
TRBV7-8	NA	15	TRBJ2-1	TRBD1	CASILGTGEANEQFF	TGTGCCAGCATCCTTGGGACAGGGGAGGCAAATGAGCAGTTCTTC
TRBV10-3	NA	17	TRBJ2-1	NA	CAISQPSSESSYNEQFF	TGTGCCATCAGCCAGCCCTCTAGCGAGAGCTCCTACAATGAGCAGTTCTTC
TRBV5-1	NA	15	TRBJ2-2	TRBD1	CASSFQGALGGELFF	TGCGCCAGCAGCTTTCAGGGGGCGCTGGGCGGGGAGCTGTTTTTT
TRBV11-3	NA	12	TRBJ1-1	NA	CASSGRNTEAFF	TGTGCCAGCAGCGGGAGAAACACTGAAGCTTTCTTT
TRBV5-6	NA	15	TRBJ1-5	NA	CASSILDSSNQPQHF	TGTGCCAGCAGCATACTCGACAGTAGCAATCAGCCCCAGCATTTT
TRBV27	NA	15	TRBJ1-3	TRBD1	CASSPGTGGGNTIYF	TGTGCCAGCAGTCCGGGGACAGGGGGTGGAAACACCATATATTTT
TRBV5-5	NA	16	TRBJ1-2	TRBD1	CASSTTGDWENYGYTF	TGTGCCAGCAGTACTACAGGGGATTGGGAGAACTATGGCTACACCTTC
TRBV7-2	few	13	TRBJ1-1	NA	CASSLYEGTEAFF	TGTGCCAGCAGCTTATATGAGGGCACTGAAGCTTTCTTT
TRBV7-2	NA	12	TRBJ1-6	NA	CASSLVETSLHF	TGTGCCAGCAGCTTAGTGGAGACTTCTCTCCACTTT
TRBV5-1	NA	13	TRBJ2-2	NA	CASRRARDGELFF	TGCGCCAGCCGCAGGGCCCGAGACGGGGAGCTGTTTTTT
TRBV20-1	NA	17	TRBJ2-3	TRBD2	CSASAFASGEITDTQYF	TGCAGTGCTAGTGCGTTTGCTAGCGGGGAAATCACAGATACGCAGTATTTT
TRBV10-3	NA	19	TRBJ2-3	TRBD2	CAITRTSGGPITSTDTQYF	TGTGCCATCACCAGGACTAGCGGGGGGCCGATCACTAGCACAGATACGCAGTATTTT
TRBV2	NA	16	TRBJ2-1	NA	CASSETPRVSYNEQFF	TGTGCCAGCAGTGAGACCCCCAGGGTCTCCTACAATGAGCAGTTCTTC
TRBV6-5	NA	16	TRBJ1-1	TRBD1	CASSYSSPGGNTEAFF	TGTGCCAGCAGTTACTCGAGTCCAGGGGGGAACACTGAAGCTTTCTTT
TRBV5-1	NA	13	TRBJ2-7	NA	CASSSLTYLEQYF	TGCGCCAGCAGCTCGCTTACTTACCTCGAGCAGTACTTC
TRBV11-2	NA	15	TRBJ2-1	NA	CASSLGPGVKNEQFF	TGTGCCAGCAGCTTGGGTCCGGGGGTGAAAAATGAGCAGTTCTTC
TRBV27	NA	18	TRBJ1-1	TRBD1	CASSLSLTGQGANTEAFF	TGTGCCAGCAGTTTATCTCTTACCGGACAGGGGGCGAACACTGAAGCTTTCTTT
TRBV4-1	NA	14	TRBJ1-2	NA	CASSQEGRFRGYTF	TGCGCCAGCAGCCAAGAGGGCAGGTTTCGTGGCTACACCTTC
TRBV30	NA	13	TRBJ1-2	TRBD1	CAWEGQVNYGYTF	TGTGCCTGGGAGGGACAGGTTAACTATGGCTACACCTTC
TRBV18	NA	16	TRBJ2-6	TRBD2	CASSPRGGSGANVLTF	TGTGCCAGCTCTCCCCGCGGGGGATCGGGGGCCAACGTCCTGACTTTC
TRBV11-2	NA	14	TRBJ2-7	TRBD2	CASSGLAGRDEQYF	TGTGCCAGCAGCGGACTAGCCGGGCGTGACGAGCAGTACTTC
TRBV4-1	NA	15	TRBJ1-5	NA	CASSQALGAVQPQHF	TGCGCCAGCAGCCAAGCGCTGGGGGCTGTTCAGCCCCAGCATTTT